This passage covers 27 T cell receptor beta chains from one sample sequenced in a study of T cells in narcolepsy. Method: immunoSEQ multiplex PCR; TCRdb's copy keeps in-frame clones and lacks some. The sample records over 25,000 clones, over 70% being singletons. Sample: memory (CD45RA-) CD4+ T cells from blood. These receptors were obtained from a human donor in good health.

CDR3 sequence reads: CASRVRGAVTEAFF. Written as DNA, the CDR3 is TGTGCCAGCAGGGTCCGGGGGGCGGTTACTGAAGCTTTCTTT. The chain recombines TRBV2 with TRBJ1-1, with a tentative D call TRBD1 (6 bases). V shed 6 bases and J shed 5 bases, with 16 bases lying between them. CDR1 SNHLY and CDR2 FYNNEI come from the germline V gene. CDR3 length: 14 amino acids.

The gene calls are TRBV30 and TRBJ2-5; the D call may be TRBD1 or TRBD2 (5 bases each). The CDR3 is 21 residues long. Trimming left V 0 bases short and J 2 bases short, with 31 bases between. Germline CDR1 is GTSNPN and CDR2 is SVGIG (reference sequence). CDR3 sequence reads: CAWSVFAGRGQGMPQQETQYF. As DNA, the CDR3 is TGTGCCTGGAGTGTATTTGCGGGCCGGGGCCAAGGCATGCCTCAACAAGAGACCCAGTACTTC.

The chain uses TRBV7-8 and TRBJ2-7; 11 nucleotides match TRBD2. The CDR3 runs 15 residues. Looked up from germline, CDR1 is SGHVS and CDR2 is FQNEAQ. The V and J ends lost 5 bases and 6 bases, in that order; junction bases with no gene match: 9. The CDR3 DNA follows: TGTGCCAGCAGCCCAAGTAGCGGGAGGGCCTCCGAGCAGTACTTC. Protein product: CASSPSSGRASEQYF.

This clone was seen only a few times. The chain has TRBV14 and TRBJ2-4, with 7 positions matching TRBD2. The CDR3 spans 14 residues. CDR1 SGHDN and CDR2 FVKESK come from the germline V gene. V shed 3 bases and J 6 bases; nucleotides not matched to a gene: 5. This chain's CDR3 is CASSQQGGGNIQYF. CDR3 coding DNA: TGTGCCAGCAGCCAGCAGGGCGGGGGAAACATTCAGTACTTC.

The chain carries TRBV9 and TRBJ1-1; D is ambiguous. Looked up from germline, CDR1 is SGDLS and CDR2 is YYNGEE. This CDR3 has 15 residues. Trimming removed 5 bases at V and 2 bases at J, with 16 bases between. CDR3 sequence reads: CASSPRPQKNTEAFF. For the CDR3, the DNA is TGTGCCAGCAGTCCTCGCCCACAGAAAAACACTGAAGCTTTCTTT.

The genes are TRBV7-9 and TRBJ2-3, with 9 bases matching TRBD2. Trimming took 5 bases from V and 5 from J; bases not matched to a gene: 8. Germline V gives CDR1 SEHNR, CDR2 FQNEAQ (reference sequence). The CDR3 covers 15 residues. This CDR3 reads CASSPWLAGRDTQYF. CDR3 coding DNA: TGTGCCAGCAGCCCCTGGCTAGCGGGACGAGATACGCAGTATTTT.

DNA for the CDR3: TGTGCCAGCAGCTTGGTTAGGGACAGCTACAATGAGCAGTTCTTC. Its translation is CASSLVRDSYNEQFF. This sequence joins TRBV5-5 and TRBJ2-1, with 7 bases fitting TRBD1. This CDR3 is 15 amino acids long. The V gene end was trimmed by 0 bases and the J gene end by 3 bases; junction bases not matched to a gene: 3. Germline V lookup: CDR1 SGHKS, CDR2 YYEKEE (reference sequence).

The chain links TRBV19 to TRBJ1-5; TRBD1 is a possible D gene (6 bases). V dropped 5 bases and J dropped 3 bases, with 11 bases sitting between them. This CDR3 comprises 14 residues. Looked up from germline, CDR1 is LNHDA and CDR2 is SQIVND (reference sequence). CDR3 nucleotides: TGTGCCAGTAGTCCAGGACAGAACAATCAGCCCCAGCATTTT. As protein: CASSPGQNNQPQHF.

In its sample, this clone was seen once. The rearrangement links TRBV5-4 to TRBJ2-3; 9 bases are a match to TRBD2. Trimming took 4 bases from V and 5 from J; bases not matched to a gene: 2. Germline V gives CDR1 SGHNT, CDR2 YYREEE (reference sequence). This CDR3 spans 13 amino acids. Written as DNA, the CDR3 is TGTGCCAGCAGCAGACTAGCGGAAGATACGCAGTATTTT. This gives the protein CASSRLAEDTQYF. Combining the CDR3 with reference TRBV5-4 and TRBJ2-3 gives the whole variable domain ETGVTQSPTHLIKTRGQQVTLRCSSQSGHNTVSWYQQALGQGPQFIFQYYREEENGRGNFPPRFSGLQFPNYSSELNVNALELDDSALYLCASSRLAEDTQYFGPGTRLTVL.

This chain joins TRBV6-1 and TRBJ1-2; the D is unclear. Looked up from germline, CDR1 is MNHNS and CDR2 is SASEGT. Trimming took 5 bases from V and 6 from J, leaving 10 bases between them. The CDR3 covers 12 residues. The CDR3 nucleotides are TGTGCCAGCAGTCCCCCCCAGGATGGCTACACCTTC. Residues: CASSPPQDGYTF.

The CDR3 sequence: CASSLDSGSYNEQFF. In DNA form, the CDR3 reads TGCGCCAGCAGCTTGGATAGCGGGTCCTACAATGAGCAGTTCTTC. The chain couples TRBV5-1 to TRBJ2-1, with 7 bases fitting TRBD2. This CDR3 has 15 amino acids. Germline CDR1 reads SGHRS; CDR2 reads YFSETQ. J gave up 1 base and V 0 bases, and 1 base lay outside the gene matches. The whole variable domain, filled in from reference TRBV5-1 and TRBJ2-1, reads KAGVTQTPRYLIKTRGQQVTLSCSPISGHRSVSWYQQTPGQGLQFLFEYFSETQRNKGNFPGRFSGRQFSNSRSEMNVSTLELGDSALYLCASSLDSGSYNEQFFGPGTRLTVL.

The J gene is TRBJ1-3, the V gene TRBV19; 8 bases agree with TRBD1. The CDR3 is 15 amino acids. Germline assignment: CDR1 LNHDA and CDR2 SQIVND (reference sequence). The trim removed 5 bases at V and 2 bases at J, leaving 5 bases unmatched. The CDR3 here is CASSPKTGAGNTIYF. The CDR3 DNA sequence: TGTGCCAGTAGTCCCAAGACAGGGGCTGGAAACACCATATATTTT.

The J gene is TRBJ1-1, the V gene TRBV19; possible D gene TRBD1, 5 bases. This CDR3 is built from 16 residues. Germline V gives CDR1 LNHDA, CDR2 SQIVND (reference sequence). Between the trimmed V and J ends, which lost 2 bases and 1 base, there was a span of 14 bases. The CDR3 region is CASSILGRGRNTEAFF. Here the CDR3 DNA reads TGTGCCAGTAGTATATTGGGGCGGGGGAGGAACACTGAAGCTTTCTTT. The full variable domain, with the rest looked up from reference TRBV19 and TRBJ1-1, is DGGITQSPKYLFRKEGQNVTLSCEQNLNHDAMYWYRQDPGQGLRLIYYSQIVNDFQKGDIAEGYSVSREKKESFPLTVTSAQKNPTAFYLCASSILGRGRNTEAFFGQGTRLTVV.

A few counts support this clone. This rearrangement joins TRBV10-2 to TRBJ2-5; D unclear. The CDR3 is made up of 13 amino acids. Germline V gene data show CDR1 as WSHSY and CDR2 as SAAADI. The V end lost 10 bases, the J end lost 5 bases, and 17 bases lay between the germline ends. CDR3 protein: CATLTTPRETQYF. CDR3 coding DNA: TGCGCCACCCTTACCACCCCGAGGGAGACCCAGTACTTC.

The chain joins TRBV27 to TRBJ2-5, with D tentatively TRBD2 (6 bases). The CDR3 runs to 13 residues. V was trimmed by 5 bases and J by 5 bases, leaving 12 bases between them. Germline V gives CDR1 MNHEY, CDR2 SMNVEV (reference sequence). The CDR3 here is CASSNSGRETQYF. The CDR3 DNA reads TGTGCCAGCAGTAATTCAGGGAGGGAGACCCAGTACTTC.

V gene TRBV29-1 combines with J gene TRBJ1-3; TRBD1 aligns across 7 bases. V lost 2 bases to trimming and J lost 1 base; unmatched junction nucleotides: 8. The CDR3 totals 16 residues. From germline, CDR1 is SQVTM and CDR2 ANQGSEA. Written as DNA, the CDR3 is TGCAGCGTTGAACCCAGGGGGGGCAGGTCTGGAAACACCATATATTTT. Its protein is CSVEPRGGRSGNTIYF.

The chain has TRBV9 and TRBJ2-4; a weak D match, TRBD2 (6 bases). Trimming pared 4 bases from V and 5 bases from J, leaving 16 bases between. Germline V CDR1 and CDR2: SGDLS, YYNGEE. CDR3 length: 15 amino acids. CDR3 amino acids: CASSPFTGTQNIQYF. Written as DNA, the CDR3 is TGTGCCAGCAGCCCCTTTACCGGGACTCAAAACATTCAGTACTTC.

The chain links TRBV14 to TRBJ2-3; TRBD2 is a possible D gene (5 bases). Germline assignment: CDR1 SGHDN and CDR2 FVKESK. Trimming removed 2 bases at V and 2 bases at J, with 11 bases between. The CDR3 has 15 residues. This CDR3 reads CASSQSGIFTDTQYF. CDR3 in DNA: TGTGCCAGCAGCCAATCCGGGATTTTCACAGATACGCAGTATTTT.

The chain combines TRBV7-9 with TRBJ2-5; the D gene is possibly TRBD1 (5 bases). V gave up 1 base and J gave up 5 bases, with 8 bases separating them. CDR1 is SEHNR and CDR2 is FQNEAQ in the germline V gene (reference sequence). This CDR3 contains 13 residues. CDR3 amino acids: CASSLDAGETQYF. CDR3 coding DNA: TGTGCCAGCAGCTTAGATGCAGGGGAGACCCAGTACTTC.

The chain uses TRBV4-1 and TRBJ1-1; possible D gene TRBD1, 6 bases. Germline CDR1 and CDR2: MGHRA and YSYEKL. Trimming took off 1 base at V and 5 bases at J, with 11 bases between the two ends. This CDR3 contains 14 residues. The CDR3, as DNA: TGCGCCAGCAGCCAAGTTCAGGGGACGACTGAAGCTTTCTTT. Protein: CASSQVQGTTEAFF.

This chain links TRBV5-1 with TRBJ2-2; no definite D call. The germline V gene has CDR1 SGHRS and CDR2 YFSETQ. The germline V and J ends were trimmed by 5 bases and 0 bases, with 11 bases remaining between them. The CDR3 is made up of 15 amino acids. CDR3 DNA: TGCGCCAGCAGTTCCGCGGTAGCGAACACCGGGGAGCTGTTTTTT. Translation: CASSSAVANTGELFF.

The chain uses TRBV7-2 and TRBJ1-1, with D uncertain. Trimming stripped 5 bases from V and 0 bases from J, with 1 base between. CDR1 and CDR2 from the germline V gene are SGHTA and FQGNSA. The length of the CDR3 is 11 residues. The CDR3 DNA reads TGTGCCAGCAGCGTGAACACTGAAGCTTTCTTT. Translated, it gives CASSVNTEAFF.

The chain links TRBV15 to TRBJ2-2; a possible D gene is TRBD2 (5 bases). The germline V gene has CDR1 LNHNV and CDR2 YYDKDF (reference sequence). Trimming stripped 0 bases from V and 7 bases from J, with 9 bases between. This CDR3 contains 14 residues. The CDR3 sequence: CATSRDLEGGELFF. The DNA for the CDR3 is TGTGCCACCAGCAGAGATTTAGAGGGCGGGGAGCTGTTTTTT.

The genes are TRBV7-3 and TRBJ2-1; 9 bases are shared with TRBD2. The germline V gene encodes CDR1 SGHTA and CDR2 FQGTGA. The CDR3 contains 15 residues. V lost 5 bases and J lost 5; bases outside the gene matches: 7. CDR3 in amino acids: CASSLLAGSNNEQFF. The DNA of the CDR3 is TGTGCCAGCAGCCTTCTAGCGGGATCCAACAATGAGCAGTTCTTC.

The chain is built from TRBV7-9 and TRBJ2-5; D is unresolved. V gave up 2 bases and J gave up 5 bases, with 12 bases separating them. Germline V gene sequence: CDR1 SEHNR, CDR2 FQNEAQ (reference sequence). The CDR3 totals 14 residues. The CDR3 is CASSLSTALETQYF. CDR3 in DNA: TGTGCCAGCAGCTTATCTACGGCGCTGGAGACCCAGTACTTC.

This chain uses TRBV25-1 with TRBJ2-5; tentatively, D is TRBD1 (6 bases). Germline CDR1 reads MGHDK; CDR2 reads SYGVNS. With 8 bases removed from V and 2 bases from J, the gap between germline ends came to 12 bases. The CDR3 sequence is 13 residues long. CDR3 amino acids: CASGGQAQETQYF. As DNA, the CDR3 is TGTGCCAGCGGGGGCCAGGCTCAAGAGACCCAGTACTTC.

CDR3 nucleotides: TGTGCCAGCAGCCCCTCCGGACAGGTCTATTCACCCCTCCACTTT. Its translation: CASSPSGQVYSPLHF. This chain joins TRBV7-9 and TRBJ1-6; 7 positions agree with TRBD1. With V trimmed by 5 bases and J by 8 bases, 9 bases remained unmatched. Germline V gene data show CDR1 as SEHNR and CDR2 as FQNEAQ (reference sequence). The CDR3 is 15 residues long.